This T cell receptor beta chain was observed in a study of CD8 T cells in ankylosing spondylitis (dated by TCRdb to about 2017). Study-wide context: The study profiled T cell receptor beta repertoires in healthy donors and ankylosing spondylitis patients to find disease-linked TCR variants. The full study cohort comprised 25 ankylosing spondylitis patients and some 100 healthy donors. Peripheral blood samples were taken, and synovial fluid was additionally collected from ankylosing spondylitis patients. The full study reports these points: According to the report, matched synovial fluid samples from ankylosing spondylitis patients were significantly enriched for the disease-linked clones. The disease-linked clones showed a CD8+ phenotype and occurred at relatively low frequencies in peripheral blood. Some motif variants had previously been reported in the synovial fluid and blood of reactive arthritis patients, which suggests shared mechanisms of disease initiation. A TCR beta motif of several highly homologous amino acid variants appeared characteristic of blood from ankylosing spondylitis patients.

The instrument given in TCRdb is Illumina HiSeq 2500. Quantitative 5'-RACE with molecular barcodes was used to prepare TCR beta libraries. Concerning the study's data processing: To identify disease-linked TCR variants, a new computational method was used, one built on a probabilistic model of VDJ rearrangement. TCRdb reprocessed the public reads (quality trimming at Q25 with fastp, clone calling with MiXCR) and kept in-frame beta chains. Each entry merges the rows of one CDR3 protein and shows their most common DNA and genes. The V and J calls and clone size are TCRdb's, not the authors'. The sample table holds about 200,000 distinct CDR3 sequences, of which roughly 13% were seen once. The top ten clones comprise 16% of the sample. As concerns this clonotype: This clone's antigen is unknown. Base qualities are not recorded, but no much larger clone differs from it by a single base.

The germline V gene specifies SGHRS as CDR1 and YFSETQ as CDR2. At the junction V is shortened by 1 base and J by 1 base; bases outside the gene matches: 5. Spanning cysteine to phenylalanine, the CDR3 consists of 15 amino acids. CDR3 DNA only is kept here, 45 bases in frame from base 1. Source material: blood, either unsorted or a sorted T cell fraction (not recorded which). The source of this sequence is a male donor with ankylosing spondylitis or in good health (not recorded which). The rearranged chain carries TRBV5-1 and TRBJ2-7; TRBD1 matches 7 bases in the middle. The DNA sequence is TGCGCCAGCAGCTTGTCGGGACAGCTTTCCTACGAGCAGTACTTC. It translates to CASSLSGQLSYEQYF.